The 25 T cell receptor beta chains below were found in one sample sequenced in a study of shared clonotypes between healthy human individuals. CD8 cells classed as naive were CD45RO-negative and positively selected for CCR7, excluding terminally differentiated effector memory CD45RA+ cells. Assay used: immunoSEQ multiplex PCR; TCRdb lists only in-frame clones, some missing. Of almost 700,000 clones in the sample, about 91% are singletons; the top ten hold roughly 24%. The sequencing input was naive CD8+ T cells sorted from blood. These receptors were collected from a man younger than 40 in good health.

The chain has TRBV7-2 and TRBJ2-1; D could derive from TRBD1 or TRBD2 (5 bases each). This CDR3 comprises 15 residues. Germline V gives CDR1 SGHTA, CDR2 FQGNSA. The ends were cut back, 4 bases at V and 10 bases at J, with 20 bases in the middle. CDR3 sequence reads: CASSSFIDTGPEQFF. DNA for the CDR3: TGTGCCAGCAGCTCCTTCATTGATACGGGGCCAGAGCAGTTCTTC.

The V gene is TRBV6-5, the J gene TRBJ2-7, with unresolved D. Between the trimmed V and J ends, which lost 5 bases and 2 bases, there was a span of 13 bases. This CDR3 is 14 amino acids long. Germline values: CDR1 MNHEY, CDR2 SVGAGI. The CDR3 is CASSRSSQTYEQYF. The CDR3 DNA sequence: TGTGCCAGCAGTCGGAGCAGCCAGACCTACGAGCAGTACTTC.

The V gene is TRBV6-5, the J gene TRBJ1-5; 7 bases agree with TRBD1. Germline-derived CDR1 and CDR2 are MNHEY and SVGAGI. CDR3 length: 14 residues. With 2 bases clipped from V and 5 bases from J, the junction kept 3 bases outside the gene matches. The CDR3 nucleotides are TGTGCCAGCAGTTACGACAGGGAGGATCAGCCCCAGCATTTT. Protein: CASSYDREDQPQHF.

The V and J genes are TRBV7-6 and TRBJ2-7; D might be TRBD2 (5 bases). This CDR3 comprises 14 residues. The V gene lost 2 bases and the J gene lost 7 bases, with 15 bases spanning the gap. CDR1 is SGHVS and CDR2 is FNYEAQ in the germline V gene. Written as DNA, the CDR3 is TGTGCCAGCAGCTTAAGCGGCCAGACTCGGGAGCAGTACTTC. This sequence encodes CASSLSGQTREQYF.

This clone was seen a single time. CDR3 DNA sequence: TGTGCCAGCTCCCCTTTTGGGGTCCAAGAGACCCAGTACTTC. Its protein product is CASSPFGVQETQYF. The chain uses TRBV18 and TRBJ2-5; no reliable D call. The germline V gene has CDR1 KGHSH and CDR2 LQKENI. Trimming took 6 bases from V and 1 from J, leaving 12 bases between them. CDR3 length: 14 amino acids.

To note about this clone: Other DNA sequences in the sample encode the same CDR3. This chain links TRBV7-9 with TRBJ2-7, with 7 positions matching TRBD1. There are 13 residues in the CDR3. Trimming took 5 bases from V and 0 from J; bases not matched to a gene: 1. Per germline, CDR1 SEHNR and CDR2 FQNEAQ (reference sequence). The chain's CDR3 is CASSRTGSYEQYF. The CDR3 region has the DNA TGTGCCAGCAGCCGGACAGGCTCCTACGAGCAGTACTTC.

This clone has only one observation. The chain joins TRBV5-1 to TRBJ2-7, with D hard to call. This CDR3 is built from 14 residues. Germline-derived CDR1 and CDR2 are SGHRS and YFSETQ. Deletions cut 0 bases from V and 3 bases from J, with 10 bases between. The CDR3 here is CASSLVDLDYEQYF. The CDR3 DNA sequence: TGCGCCAGCAGCTTGGTGGACCTCGACTACGAGCAGTACTTC.

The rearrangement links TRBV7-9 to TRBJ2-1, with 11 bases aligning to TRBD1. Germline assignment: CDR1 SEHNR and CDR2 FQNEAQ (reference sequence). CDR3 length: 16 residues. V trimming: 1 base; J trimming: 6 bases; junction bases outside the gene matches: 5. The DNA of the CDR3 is TGTGCCAGCAGCTTAGAGGGTGGGACAGGGGGCAATGAGCAGTTCTTC. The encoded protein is CASSLEGGTGGNEQFF. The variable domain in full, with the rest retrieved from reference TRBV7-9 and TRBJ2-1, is DTGVSQNPRHKITKRGQNVTFRCDPISEHNRLYWYRQTLGQGPEFLTYFQNEAQLEKSRLLSDRFSAERPKGSFSTLEIQRTEQGDSAMYLCASSLEGGTGGNEQFFGPGTRLTVL.

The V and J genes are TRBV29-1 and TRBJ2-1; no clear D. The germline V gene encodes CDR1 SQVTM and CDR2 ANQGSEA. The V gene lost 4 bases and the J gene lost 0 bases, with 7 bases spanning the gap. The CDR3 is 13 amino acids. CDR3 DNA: TGCAGCGTTGCTAACCCCTCCTACAATGAGCAGTTCTTC. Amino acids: CSVANPSYNEQFF.

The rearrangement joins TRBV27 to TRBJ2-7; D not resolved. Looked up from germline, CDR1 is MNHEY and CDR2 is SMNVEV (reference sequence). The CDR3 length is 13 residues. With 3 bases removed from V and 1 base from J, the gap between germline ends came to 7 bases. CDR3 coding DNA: TGTGCCAGCAGTTTTGGGAAATCCTACGAGCAGTACTTC. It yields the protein CASSFGKSYEQYF.

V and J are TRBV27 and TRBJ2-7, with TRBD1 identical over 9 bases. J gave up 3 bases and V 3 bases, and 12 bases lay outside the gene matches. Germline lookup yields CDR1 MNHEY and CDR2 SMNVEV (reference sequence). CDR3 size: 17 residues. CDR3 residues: CASSFLSDRGPVYEQYF. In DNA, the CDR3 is TGTGCCAGCAGTTTTCTTTCGGACAGGGGACCCGTCTACGAGCAGTACTTC.

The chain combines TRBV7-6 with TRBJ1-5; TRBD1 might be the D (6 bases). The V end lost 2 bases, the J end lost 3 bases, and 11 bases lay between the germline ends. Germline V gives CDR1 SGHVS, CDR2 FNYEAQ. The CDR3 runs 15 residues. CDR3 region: CASSLMEGVNQPQHF. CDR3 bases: TGTGCCAGCAGCTTAATGGAGGGGGTCAATCAGCCCCAGCATTTT. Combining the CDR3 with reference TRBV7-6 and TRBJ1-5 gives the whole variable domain GAGVSQSPRYKVTKRGQDVALRCDPISGHVSLYWYRQALGQGPEFLTYFNYEAQQDKSGLPNDRFSAERPEGSISTLTIQRTEQRDSAMYRCASSLMEGVNQPQHFGDGTRLSIL.

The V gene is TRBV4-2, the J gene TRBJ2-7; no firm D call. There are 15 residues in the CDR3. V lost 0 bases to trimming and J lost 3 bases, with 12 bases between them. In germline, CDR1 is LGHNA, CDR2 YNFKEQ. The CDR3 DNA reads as TGTGCCAGCAGCCAAGATTCGACGGTTTACTACGAGCAGTACTTC. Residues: CASSQDSTVYYEQYF.

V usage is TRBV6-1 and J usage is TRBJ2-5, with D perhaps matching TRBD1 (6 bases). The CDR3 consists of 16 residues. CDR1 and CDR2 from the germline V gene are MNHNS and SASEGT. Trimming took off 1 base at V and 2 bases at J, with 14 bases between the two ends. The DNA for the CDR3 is TGTGCCAGCAGTGAAGGGACAGTTGGTGAGCAAGAGACCCAGTACTTC. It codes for CASSEGTVGEQETQYF.

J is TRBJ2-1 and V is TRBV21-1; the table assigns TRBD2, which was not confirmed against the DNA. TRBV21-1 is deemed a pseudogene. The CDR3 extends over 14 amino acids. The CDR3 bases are TGTGCCAGCAGCAAACTAGCGGGTTACAATGAGCAGTTCTTC. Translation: CASSKLAGYNEQFF.

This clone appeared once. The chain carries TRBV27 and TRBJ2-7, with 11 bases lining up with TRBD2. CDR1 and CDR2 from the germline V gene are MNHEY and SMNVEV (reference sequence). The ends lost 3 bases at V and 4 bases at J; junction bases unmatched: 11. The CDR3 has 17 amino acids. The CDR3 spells CASSLGLAGGLAYEQYF. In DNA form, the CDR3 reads TGTGCCAGCAGTTTGGGGCTAGCGGGAGGCCTAGCTTACGAGCAGTACTTC.

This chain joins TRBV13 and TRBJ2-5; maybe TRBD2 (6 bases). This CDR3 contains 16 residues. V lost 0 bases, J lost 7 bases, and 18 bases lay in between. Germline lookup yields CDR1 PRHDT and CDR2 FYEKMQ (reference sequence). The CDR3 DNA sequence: TGTGCCAGCAGCTTAGGGGCTAGCGACGGTCCGCGGACCCAGTACTTC. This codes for CASSLGASDGPRTQYF.

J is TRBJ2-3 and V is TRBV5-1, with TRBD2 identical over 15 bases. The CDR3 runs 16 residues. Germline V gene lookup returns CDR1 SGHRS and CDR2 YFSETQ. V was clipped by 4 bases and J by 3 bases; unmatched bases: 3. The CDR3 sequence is CASSAGLAGGTDTQYF. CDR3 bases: TGCGCCAGCAGCGCCGGACTAGCGGGAGGGACAGATACGCAGTATTTT.

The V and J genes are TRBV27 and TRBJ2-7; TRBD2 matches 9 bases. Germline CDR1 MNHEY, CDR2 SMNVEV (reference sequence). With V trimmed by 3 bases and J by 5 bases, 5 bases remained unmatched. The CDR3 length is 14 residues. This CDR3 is CASSFGGRVDEQYF. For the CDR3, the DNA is TGTGCCAGCAGTTTCGGCGGGAGGGTCGACGAGCAGTACTTC.

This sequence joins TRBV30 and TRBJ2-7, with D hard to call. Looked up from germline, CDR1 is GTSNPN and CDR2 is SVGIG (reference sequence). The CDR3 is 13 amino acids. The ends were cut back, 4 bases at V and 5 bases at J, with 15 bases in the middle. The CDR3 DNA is TGTGCCTGGAACAGTGGGGTATCCGACGAGCAGTACTTC. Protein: CAWNSGVSDEQYF.

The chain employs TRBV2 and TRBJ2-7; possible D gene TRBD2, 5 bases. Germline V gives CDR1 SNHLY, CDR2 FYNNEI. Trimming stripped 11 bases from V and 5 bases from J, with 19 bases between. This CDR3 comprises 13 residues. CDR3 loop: CALRTGLPHEQYF. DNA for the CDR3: TGTGCCTTACGGACTGGGCTCCCCCACGAGCAGTACTTC.

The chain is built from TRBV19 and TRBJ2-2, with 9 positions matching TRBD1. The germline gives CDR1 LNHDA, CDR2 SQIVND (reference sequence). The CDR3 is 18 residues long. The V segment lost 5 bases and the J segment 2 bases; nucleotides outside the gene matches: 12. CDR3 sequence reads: CASSGSPDRGGNTGELFF. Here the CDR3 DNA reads TGTGCCAGTAGTGGGTCTCCGGACAGGGGAGGAAACACCGGGGAGCTGTTTTTT.

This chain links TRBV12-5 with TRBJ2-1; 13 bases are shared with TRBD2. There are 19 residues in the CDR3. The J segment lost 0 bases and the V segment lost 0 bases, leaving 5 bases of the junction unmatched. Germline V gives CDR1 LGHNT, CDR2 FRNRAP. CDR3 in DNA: TGTGCTAGTGGTTTGGTGGGACTAGCGGGGAGCGACTCCTACAATGAGCAGTTCTTC. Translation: CASGLVGLAGSDSYNEQFF.

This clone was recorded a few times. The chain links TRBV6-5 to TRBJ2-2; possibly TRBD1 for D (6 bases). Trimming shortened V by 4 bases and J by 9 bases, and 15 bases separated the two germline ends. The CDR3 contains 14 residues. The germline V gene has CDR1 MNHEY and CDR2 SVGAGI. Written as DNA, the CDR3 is TGTGCCAGCAGTTTACGGACAGATCCTAGGGAGCTGTTTTTT. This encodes CASSLRTDPRELFF.

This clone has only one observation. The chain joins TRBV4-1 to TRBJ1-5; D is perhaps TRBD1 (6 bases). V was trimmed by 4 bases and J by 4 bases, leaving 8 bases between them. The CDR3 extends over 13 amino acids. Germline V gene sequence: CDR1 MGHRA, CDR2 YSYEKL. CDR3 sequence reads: CASSPQGNQPQHF. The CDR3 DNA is TGCGCCAGCAGCCCGCAGGGGAATCAGCCCCAGCATTTT.